Each of the 26 T cell receptor beta chains below was sequenced from the same sample in a study of CD8 T cells in Susac syndrome. An amount of RNA that ranged from roughly 0.5 to 1 ug was reverse transcribed with random hexamers. MiXCR, applied by TCRdb to the immunoSEQ multiplex PCR reads, yields one record per CDR3 protein. The table has more than 150,000 distinct CDR3 sequences, around 93% seen once. Sequenced material: CD8+ T cells from PBMCs. The receptor source for this set is a human donor with Susac syndrome.

The CDR3 nucleotides are TGTGCCTGGAGCTCCGGGGGCTTGAACACTGAAGCTTTCTTT. As protein: CAWSSGGLNTEAFF. V and J are TRBV30 and TRBJ1-1; a possible D gene is TRBD1 (6 bases). The V gene lost 3 bases and the J gene lost 0 bases, with 11 bases spanning the gap. Germline V gene data show CDR1 as GTSNPN and CDR2 as SVGIG (reference sequence). The CDR3 runs 14 residues.

The V call is TRBV11-2, the J call TRBJ1-2; 8 bases match TRBD1. The CDR3 runs to 18 residues. V was clipped by 1 base and J by 0 bases; unmatched bases: 10. The germline V gene encodes CDR1 SGHAT and CDR2 FQNNGV. The DNA of the CDR3 is TGTGCCAGCAGCTTAGGATTCCGGGACAGGCGAACTAACTATGGCTACACCTTC. Its translation: CASSLGFRDRRTNYGYTF.

The chain joins TRBV14 to TRBJ1-2, with D possibly TRBD1 on 5 matching bases. V was pared by 4 bases and J by 4 bases, with 13 bases between. This CDR3 has 14 amino acids. Germline-derived CDR1 and CDR2 are SGHDN and FVKESK. Written as DNA, the CDR3 is TGTGCCAGCAGCCCCGGGACGACGATCTATGGCTACACCTTC. Translated: CASSPGTTIYGYTF.

The chain recombines TRBV7-3 with TRBJ2-3; D is possibly TRBD2 (6 bases). The CDR3 covers 13 residues. The germline V gene has CDR1 SGHTA and CDR2 FQGTGA. Trimming removed 5 bases at V and 6 bases at J, with 12 bases between. The CDR3 reads CASSHGGGDTQYF. CDR3 nucleotide sequence: TGTGCCAGCAGCCACGGCGGAGGGGATACGCAGTATTTT.

The CDR3 DNA sequence: TGTGCCAGCAGCCAAGAGGGACTAGTAGGGTCCGAGCAGTACTTC. This gives the protein CASSQEGLVGSEQYF. This chain joins TRBV4-2 and TRBJ2-7, with 8 bases fitting TRBD2. Looked up from germline, CDR1 is LGHNA and CDR2 is YNFKEQ. This CDR3 has 15 residues. After removal of 0 bases from V and 6 bases from J, the junction contained 7 bases not matched to a gene.

The chain recombines TRBV2 with TRBJ2-5, with D perhaps matching TRBD2 (5 bases). Germline-derived CDR1 and CDR2 are SNHLY and FYNNEI. Trimming removed 1 base from V and 2 bases from J, with 11 bases in between. The CDR3 loop spans 15 amino acids. The CDR3 reads CASSEGRAGQETQYF. CDR3 nucleotides: TGTGCCAGCAGTGAAGGGCGGGCAGGACAAGAGACCCAGTACTTC. Full variable domain (rest looked up from reference TRBV2 and TRBJ2-5): EPEVTQTPSHQVTQMGQEVILRCVPISNHLYFYWYRQILGQKVEFLVSFYNNEISEKSEIFDDQFSVERPDGSNFTLKIRSTKLEDSAMYFCASSEGRAGQETQYFGPGTRLLVL.

The rearrangement joins TRBV12-3 or TRBV12-4 to TRBJ1-1; D is perhaps TRBD1 (5 bases). The CDR3 runs 13 residues. V was clipped by 5 bases and J by 6 bases, with 13 bases between them. The CDR3 DNA follows: TGTGCCAGCAGTCCGATACGGGGCCCTGAAGCTTTCTTT. Protein: CASSPIRGPEAFF.

The chain joins TRBV19 to TRBJ2-6; the D gene could be TRBD1 or TRBD2 (5 bases each). The CDR3 extends over 14 amino acids. CDR1 and CDR2 from the germline V gene are LNHDA and SQIVND (reference sequence). The V end was cut by 6 bases, the J end by 4 bases, with 10 bases between. As DNA, the CDR3 is TGTGCCAGTAGGTCGGGGCAAGGGGCCAACGTCCTGACTTTC. This translates into CASRSGQGANVLTF.

The rearrangement uses TRBV7-3 and TRBJ2-3, with 9 positions matching TRBD2. V lost 2 bases, J lost 0 bases, and 3 bases stayed unmatched. The CDR3 covers 16 residues. Germline CDR1 is SGHTA and CDR2 is FQGTGA. CDR3 amino acids: CASSLGTSGSTDTQYF. The CDR3 bases are TGTGCCAGCAGCTTAGGCACTAGCGGGAGCACAGATACGCAGTATTTT.

The chain employs TRBV3-1 and TRBJ2-7; TRBD2 matches 7 bases. The germline CDR1 and CDR2 sequences are LGHDT and YNNKEL (reference sequence). V lost 2 bases to trimming and J lost 2 bases; unmatched junction nucleotides: 9. CDR3 length equals 16 residues. The CDR3 region is CASSQPAAGRTYEQYF. For the CDR3, the DNA is TGTGCCAGCAGCCAACCAGCAGCGGGGCGGACCTACGAGCAGTACTTC.

The chain uses TRBV29-1 and TRBJ1-2; 9 bases map to TRBD1. CDR3 length: 15 amino acids. Per the germline V gene, CDR1 is SQVTM and CDR2 is ANQGSEA. Trimming at V came to 7 bases and at J to 6 bases, leaving 15 bases not matched to a gene. CDR3 DNA sequence: TGCAGCGCCGCCCCTCCACCGGGACAGGGCGATGGCTACACCTTC. Translating gives CSAAPPPGQGDGYTF. The full variable domain, completed using reference TRBV29-1 and TRBJ1-2, is SAVISQKPSRDICQRGTSLTIQCQVDSQVTMMFWYRQQPGQSLTLIATANQGSEATYESGFVIDKFPISRPNLTFSTLTVSNMSPEDSSIYLCSAAPPPGQGDGYTFGSGTRLTVV.

V is TRBV3-1 and J is TRBJ2-7; no clear D. Germline V gives CDR1 LGHDT, CDR2 YNNKEL (reference sequence). The CDR3 has 13 amino acids. V lost 1 base to trimming and J lost 3 bases, with 7 bases between them. The CDR3 sequence: CASSQGTYYEQYF. The CDR3 coding sequence is TGTGCCAGCAGCCAAGGGACCTACTACGAGCAGTACTTC.

V gene TRBV21-1 combines with J gene TRBJ2-5. TRBV21-1 is termed a pseudogene. This CDR3 is 11 amino acids long. CDR3 protein: CASSKLETQYF. The CDR3 nucleotides read TGTGCCAGCAGCAAATTGGAGACCCAGTACTTC.

The chain employs TRBV12-3 or TRBV12-4 and TRBJ2-7, with TRBD1 matching over 7 bases. The CDR3 is made up of 15 amino acids. The V segment lost 3 bases and the J segment 4 bases; nucleotides outside the gene matches: 9. CDR3 sequence (DNA): TGTGCCAGCAGTTTCCGACAGGGTGTTAGGTACGAGCAGTACTTC. It codes for CASSFRQGVRYEQYF.

This chain joins TRBV5-1 and TRBJ2-7; D is perhaps TRBD1 or TRBD2 (5 bases each). Trimming pared 0 bases from V and 2 bases from J, leaving 12 bases between. This CDR3 region has 15 residues. CDR1 is SGHRS, CDR2 YFSETQ, per germline. The chain's CDR3 is CASSLGGGGTYEQYF. As DNA, the CDR3 is TGCGCCAGCAGCTTGGGTGGGGGTGGCACCTACGAGCAGTACTTC.

V is TRBV20-1 and J is TRBJ2-7; possibly TRBD1 for D (6 bases). The CDR3 covers 13 residues. V was shortened by 6 bases and J by 3 bases, with 15 bases between the two germline ends. Germline assignment: CDR1 DFQATT and CDR2 SNEGSKA (reference sequence). CDR3 sequence: CSAQQGPYYEQYF. CDR3 sequence (DNA): TGCAGTGCCCAACAGGGACCTTACTACGAGCAGTACTTC.

J is TRBJ2-5 and V is TRBV4-1, with D unresolved. The ends were cut back, 4 bases at V and 4 bases at J, with 19 bases in the middle. CDR1 is MGHRA, CDR2 YSYEKL, per germline. The CDR3 has 16 residues. CDR3 amino acids: CASSRIIPGDGETQYF. The CDR3 nucleotides read TGCGCCAGCAGCCGAATCATACCGGGTGACGGAGAGACCCAGTACTTC.

The gene calls are TRBV7-8 and TRBJ2-7, with 9 bases identical to TRBD2. Trimming removed 6 bases from V and 3 bases from J; junction bases left unmatched: 6. Germline lookup yields CDR1 SGHVS and CDR2 FQNEAQ. The CDR3 sequence is 14 residues long. Written as DNA, the CDR3 is TGTGCCAGCAGTTCGACTAGCGGTGACTACGAGCAGTACTTC. Protein: CASSSTSGDYEQYF.

The rearrangement joins TRBV12-3 or TRBV12-4 to TRBJ1-4; tentative D call: TRBD1 (6 bases). The CDR3 runs to 17 residues. Trimming stripped 3 bases from V and 3 bases from J, with 17 bases between. CDR3 DNA sequence: TGTGCCAGCAGTTTTCTCGGAGGGACAAGGCCTAATGAAAAACTGTTTTTT. Its protein product is CASSFLGGTRPNEKLFF.

This chain joins TRBV12-3 or TRBV12-4 and TRBJ2-2; the D is unclear. The length of the CDR3 is 13 residues. The V and J ends lost 3 bases and 4 bases respectively, with 6 bases between them. CDR3 coding DNA: TGTGCCAGCAGTTTCCTTGGCACCGGGGAGCTGTTTTTT. Translation gives CASSFLGTGELFF.

The chain links TRBV7-9 to TRBJ2-3; TRBD1 matches at 8 bases. The germline CDR1 and CDR2 sequences are SEHNR and FQNEAQ (reference sequence). The CDR3 totals 15 residues. The V segment lost 6 bases and the J segment 1 base; nucleotides outside the gene matches: 6. The chain's CDR3 is CASSLPGQGTDTQYF. The CDR3 DNA reads TGTGCCAGCAGTCTCCCGGGACAGGGCACAGATACGCAGTATTTT.

This clonotype was found once. The rearrangement links TRBV5-5 to TRBJ1-6; TRBD1 matches at 9 bases. The CDR3 has 15 amino acids. Germline CDR1 is SGHKS and CDR2 is YYEKEE (reference sequence). V shed 1 base and J 5 bases; nucleotides not matched to a gene: 1. DNA of the CDR3: TGTGCCAGCAGCTTGTACAGGGGGCATAATTCACCCCTCCACTTT. Translated, it gives CASSLYRGHNSPLHF.

The gene calls are TRBV5-1 and TRBJ2-1; D is perhaps TRBD2 (7 bases). Trimming left V 4 bases short and J 9 bases short, with 14 bases between. Germline V lookup: CDR1 SGHRS, CDR2 YFSETQ. The CDR3 extends over 13 amino acids. CDR3 coding DNA: TGCGCCAGCAGCACCCTAGGGGGGGGTGAGCAGTTCTTC. It codes for CASSTLGGGEQFF.

CDR3 residues: CSVADSTDTQYF. The DNA for the CDR3 is TGCAGCGTTGCTGATAGCACAGATACGCAGTATTTT. The J gene is TRBJ2-3, the V gene TRBV29-1; D gene uncertain. The CDR3 is 12 residues long. Germline CDR1 SQVTM, CDR2 ANQGSEA. Trimming stripped 4 bases from V and 0 bases from J, with 5 bases between.

The genes are TRBV20-1 and TRBJ1-1; tentative D call: TRBD1 (6 bases). Germline lookup yields CDR1 DFQATT and CDR2 SNEGSKA (reference sequence). The V end was cut by 3 bases, the J end by 1 base, with 9 bases between. The CDR3 consists of 13 residues. The CDR3 region has the DNA TGCAGTGCTAGTCGGGGGCCGAACACTGAAGCTTTCTTT. This encodes CSASRGPNTEAFF.

This chain joins TRBV7-9 and TRBJ2-7; possibly TRBD1 for D (6 bases). Germline CDR1 is SEHNR and CDR2 is FQNEAQ (reference sequence). The CDR3 runs 12 residues. V shed 7 bases and J shed 2 bases, with 9 bases lying between them. CDR3 amino acids: CASTGTPYEQYF. CDR3 nucleotide sequence: TGTGCCAGCACCGGGACACCCTACGAGCAGTACTTC. The full variable domain, rest sourced from reference TRBV7-9 and TRBJ2-7, is DTGVSQNPRHKITKRGQNVTFRCDPISEHNRLYWYRQTLGQGPEFLTYFQNEAQLEKSRLLSDRFSAERPKGSFSTLEIQRTEQGDSAMYLCASTGTPYEQYFGPGTRLTVT.